Presented here are 20 T cell receptor beta chains from one specimen sequenced in a study of naive and memory T cell subsets. The study, taken as a whole, reports: Naive repertoires, especially CD8, held a few larger clonotypes, possibly memory cells re-expressing CD45RA.

An equimolar mix of two oligonucleotides served as the beta constant-region primer for TRBC1 and TRBC2. Ligated cDNA was amplified by four rounds of PCR with nested alpha and beta constant-region primers and SP2. TCRdb re-called the UMI-ligation and nested PCR reads through MiXCR, storing one row per CDR3 protein. This sample carries approximately 100,000 distinct CDR3 sequences, about 15% of them seen once, and the ten largest clones take around 3%. Their antigen targets remain unknown. The sample comprised naive CD8+ T cells from blood. All receptors derive from a human donor in good health.

This clonotype appeared a few times. The rearrangement uses TRBV20-1 and TRBJ1-5; D uncertain. This CDR3 contains 14 residues. Trimming removed 5 bases at V and 3 bases at J, with 14 bases between. Germline V gives CDR1 DFQATT, CDR2 SNEGSKA (reference sequence). The CDR3 DNA sequence: TGCAGTGCTGAAAATCCGGGGATCAATCAGCCCCAGCATTTT. Translating it yields CSAENPGINQPQHF.

V and J are TRBV7-9 and TRBJ2-3, with D possibly being TRBD1 (5 bases). Trimming shortened V by 5 bases and J by 4 bases, and 13 bases separated the two germline ends. CDR1 is SEHNR and CDR2 is FQNEAQ in the germline V gene (reference sequence). The CDR3 length is 14 residues. In nucleotides, the CDR3 is TGTGCCAGCAGCCCACCACAGGTAGCAGATACGCAGTATTTT. Protein sequence: CASSPPQVADTQYF. Full variable domain (missing parts from reference TRBV7-9 and TRBJ2-3): DTGVSQNPRHKITKRGQNVTFRCDPISEHNRLYWYRQTLGQGPEFLTYFQNEAQLEKSRLLSDRFSAERPKGSFSTLEIQRTEQGDSAMYLCASSPPQVADTQYFGPGTRLTVL.

J is TRBJ2-1 and V is TRBV7-3; no clear D gene. Germline CDR1 reads SGHTA; CDR2 reads FQGTGA. The V gene lost 4 bases and the J gene lost 8 bases, with 9 bases spanning the gap. The CDR3 sequence is 12 residues long. The CDR3 DNA reads as TGTGCCAGCAGCTCAGCTGGCCATGAGCAGTTCTTC. Its translation: CASSSAGHEQFF.

There are a few counts of this clonotype. The V call is TRBV7-9, the J call TRBJ2-1; D assignment may be TRBD1 or TRBD2 (5 bases each). Trimming took off 6 bases at V and 7 bases at J, with 10 bases between the two ends. The CDR3 length is 12 residues. Germline CDR1 SEHNR, CDR2 FQNEAQ (reference sequence). In DNA form, the CDR3 reads TGTGCCAGCAGGAGGGGTCGGAATGAGCAGTTCTTC. Its translation is CASRRGRNEQFF. The full variable domain, in which reference TRBV7-9 and TRBJ2-1 provide the parts outside the CDR3, is DTGVSQNPRHKITKRGQNVTFRCDPISEHNRLYWYRQTLGQGPEFLTYFQNEAQLEKSRLLSDRFSAERPKGSFSTLEIQRTEQGDSAMYLCASRRGRNEQFFGPGTRLTVL.

This clonotype was picked up a small number of times. The chain couples TRBV4-3 to TRBJ2-3, with 10 bases lining up with TRBD2. J was trimmed by 5 bases and V by 1 base; bases with no gene match: 9. Germline-derived CDR1 and CDR2 are LGHNA and YSLEER. This CDR3 is built from 17 residues. CDR3 in DNA: TGCGCCAGCAGCCAAGTGCTAGCGGGGGCCCGGCGAGATACGCAGTATTTT. Protein sequence: CASSQVLAGARRDTQYF.

In this sample, this clonotype turned up a few times. The V gene is TRBV23-1, the J gene TRBJ2-2; D is uncertain. TRBV23-1 is given ORF status, its function remaining uncertain. The CDR3 totals 18 residues. Trimming stripped 0 bases from V and 0 bases from J, with 14 bases between. CDR3 residues: CASSQSKVGPTNTGELFF. The CDR3 coding sequence is TGCGCCAGCAGTCAATCGAAGGTTGGGCCGACGAACACCGGGGAGCTGTTTTTT.

V gene TRBV28 combines with J gene TRBJ1-6; 7 bases align to TRBD1. The CDR3 consists of 19 residues. The V gene's germline CDR1 is MDHEN and CDR2 SYDVKM. The junction had 16 bases not matched to a gene; V was cut back by 4 bases and J by 4 bases. CDR3 in DNA: TGTGCCAGCAGTTCAAACTCCGCCGGGACAGTATTTTATAATTCACCCCTCCACTTT. This sequence encodes CASSSNSAGTVFYNSPLHF.

This clonotype was detected a few times. The chain recombines TRBV6-8 with TRBJ1-5, with 10 bases aligning to TRBD1. V trimming: 6 bases; J trimming: 5 bases; junction bases outside the gene matches: 19. The CDR3 sequence is 19 residues long. The germline gives CDR1 MNHGY, CDR2 SAAAGT. This CDR3 is CASSPGADRGFNRDQPQHF. In nucleotides, the CDR3 is TGTGCCAGCAGCCCCGGAGCGGACAGGGGGTTTAATCGCGATCAGCCCCAGCATTTT.

In this sample, this clonotype turned up a few times. This rearrangement joins TRBV20-1 to TRBJ1-4; no firm D call. Germline V lookup: CDR1 DFQATT, CDR2 SNEGSKA (reference sequence). Trimming shortened V by 4 bases and J by 0 bases, and 9 bases separated the two germline ends. The CDR3 totals 14 residues. DNA for the CDR3: TGCAGTGCTATTTTGGCAGCAACTAATGAAAAACTGTTTTTT. Amino acid sequence: CSAILAATNEKLFF.

At least ten counts were recorded for this clonotype. The rearrangement links TRBV4-2 to TRBJ1-1; TRBD1 is a possible D gene (5 bases). CDR1 LGHNA and CDR2 YNFKEQ come from the germline V gene. CDR3 length: 15 residues. V lost 4 bases and J lost 4, with 16 bases in between. In nucleotides, the CDR3 is TGTGCCAGCAGCCCGATAGGGGAAGAGGGCACTGAAGCTTTCTTT. It yields the protein CASSPIGEEGTEAFF.

This clonotype occurred a few times. For the CDR3, the DNA is TGTGCCAGCAGCCCGGCGGAGGGTAACACTGAAGCTTTCTTT. It specifies CASSPAEGNTEAFF. The rearrangement links TRBV7-6 to TRBJ1-1, with D unresolved. V gave up 5 bases and J gave up 2 bases, with 12 bases separating them. Germline V gene lookup returns CDR1 SGHVS and CDR2 FNYEAQ. The CDR3 has 14 amino acids.

This clonotype was recorded a few times. The chain employs TRBV15 and TRBJ2-3, with 10 bases aligning to TRBD2. V shed 3 bases, J shed 0 bases, and the junction held 12 bases outside the gene matches. Germline V CDR1 and CDR2: LNHNV, YYDKDF (reference sequence). CDR3 length: 19 amino acids. The CDR3 coding sequence is TGTGCCACCAGCAGGGGATTAGCGGGAGGAACCTGGAGCACAGATACGCAGTATTTT. Amino acids: CATSRGLAGGTWSTDTQYF.

The rearrangement links TRBV7-9 to TRBJ2-7; D unresolved. Trimming stripped 9 bases from V and 1 base from J, with 10 bases between. This CDR3 region has 12 residues. Germline V gives CDR1 SEHNR, CDR2 FQNEAQ (reference sequence). The CDR3 nucleotides read TGTGCCAGTTGCGGTGGGTCCTACGAGCAGTACTTC. Its protein is CASCGGSYEQYF.

In this sample, this clonotype turned up many times. This chain links TRBV5-4 with TRBJ2-5; no clear D. The CDR3 spans 12 residues. Trimming cost V 1 base and J 0 bases, with 1 base left between them. Germline CDR1 SGHNT, CDR2 YYREEE (reference sequence). DNA of the CDR3: TGTGCCAGCAGCTTGAACCAAGAGACCCAGTACTTC. Its protein is CASSLNQETQYF.

This clonotype was counted a few times. The chain has TRBV7-3 and TRBJ2-3; 8 bases map to TRBD2. The CDR3 covers 17 residues. Germline loops: CDR1 SGHTA, CDR2 FQGTGA. The trim removed 2 bases at V and 1 base at J, leaving 8 bases unmatched. CDR3 residues: CASSLGPPAGGTDTQYF. CDR3 DNA sequence: TGTGCCAGCAGCTTAGGTCCCCCAGCGGGGGGCACAGATACGCAGTATTTT.

V usage is TRBV12-3 or TRBV12-4 and J usage is TRBJ2-1; D unclear. This CDR3 is built from 15 residues. With 7 bases removed from V and 0 bases from J, the gap between germline ends came to 13 bases. CDR3 nucleotides: TGTGCCAGCACCGAAAGCCTACTCTCCTACAATGAGCAGTTCTTC. Protein: CASTESLLSYNEQFF.

The chain links TRBV29-1 to TRBJ2-7, with 7 bases that match TRBD1. Germline V gene data show CDR1 as SQVTM and CDR2 as ANQGSEA. V shed 7 bases, J shed 1 base, and the junction held 7 bases outside the gene matches. The CDR3 sequence is 13 residues long. The CDR3 nucleotides read TGCAGCGCGACAGGGCAGACTTCCTACGAGCAGTACTTC. Translation gives CSATGQTSYEQYF.

The rearrangement uses TRBV15 and TRBJ1-2; 7 nucleotides agree with TRBD1. The CDR3 length is 15 residues. V lost 3 bases and J lost 6; bases outside the gene matches: 10. Germline V gene lookup returns CDR1 LNHNV and CDR2 YYDKDF (reference sequence). CDR3 bases: TGTGCCACCAGCAGCGAACTGGGACAGCTGGATGGCTACACCTTC. Amino acid sequence: CATSSELGQLDGYTF.

The chain combines TRBV7-2 with TRBJ2-7; 10 positions agree with TRBD2. Germline lookup yields CDR1 SGHTA and CDR2 FQGNSA. CDR3 length: 13 residues. With V trimmed by 1 base and J by 9 bases, 3 bases remained unmatched. This CDR3 reads CASSLGASGGQYF. CDR3 nucleotide sequence: TGTGCCAGCAGCTTAGGAGCTAGCGGGGGGCAGTACTTC.

The genes are TRBV7-9 and TRBJ2-7; a possible D gene is TRBD2 (5 bases). V shed 8 bases and J shed 3 bases, with 17 bases lying between them. The CDR3 contains 14 residues. Germline CDR1 reads SEHNR; CDR2 reads FQNEAQ (reference sequence). This CDR3 reads CASSKAGKDYEQYF. In nucleotides, the CDR3 is TGTGCCAGCTCTAAGGCCGGGAAAGACTACGAGCAGTACTTC.